This TCR beta chain comes out of a study of CD8+CD57+ T cells in acquired aplastic anemia listed by TCRdb under 2018. About the full investigation: A mean of roughly 3.2 ug of DNA, ranging from about 0.2 to 27.4 ug, was extracted from sorted CD4+ and CD8+ cells. For healthy donor samples, the average read count was around 9.8 million for CD4+ cells and approximately 11 million for CD8+ cells. What the authors observed across the whole study: Some 31 CD8+ CDR3 sequences were shared between patients and controls but appeared highly expressed in patients and within their immunodominant clones. Patients and healthy controls showed no significant difference in CD8+ Simpson's diversity (P=0.060).

Genomic DNA served as template for TCR beta VDJ combination and CDR3 sequence profiling. TCR repertoire sequencing was run on an Illumina HiSeq 2000. Under the source paper's analysis protocol: Repertoire assessment relied on Simpson's diversity index, CDR3 size and DJ length profiles, and TRBV/TRBJ rearrangement plots. The most abundant DNA sequence in the deep sequencing data was defined as the immunodominant clone. CDR3 amino acid sequences were checked for sharing across subjects and were also compared against the VDJdb database and published repertoires. The public reads were reanalyzed by TCRdb: fastp trimming at Q25, MiXCR alignment, in-frame beta chains only. Rows with one shared CDR3 protein collapse into an entry with the most common genes and DNA. These V and J calls rely on TCRdb rather than the paper's analysis. The sample records roughly 200,000 distinct CDR3 sequences, approximately 60% of which are singletons. The ten largest clonotypes hold 25% to 35% of the sample.

With regard to this clonotype: Its cognate antigen has yet to be identified. No base-level quality is on record; no much larger clone is a single base apart.

As encoded in the germline V gene, CDR1 is MNHNS while CDR2 is SASEGT. The CDR3 goes from the cysteine to the phenylalanine over 12 residues. Kept here is only the CDR3 DNA, which spans 36 bases and is read in frame from base 1. The junction carries 6 bases between V and J, which are trimmed by 4 bases and 6 bases respectively. In the study, sorted CD4+ and CD8+ blood T cells from patients with severe aplastic anemia and from healthy subjects underwent deep sequencing of TCR repertoires. Ficoll-Paque density gradient centrifugation was used to isolate peripheral blood mononuclear cells. Before DNA extraction, CD4+ and CD8+ T cells were sorted by FACS or by magnetic beads.

What was sequenced was sorted CD4+, CD8+, or CD8+CD57+ T cells (not recorded which) from PBMCs. This TCR was sampled from a human donor in good health. The chain is made from TRBV6-1 and TRBJ2-2, with the D segment identity uncertain. In nucleotide form, the sequence is TGTGCCAGCAGTGCCATCGCCGGGGAGCTGTTTTTT. Its product reads: CASSAIAGELFF.